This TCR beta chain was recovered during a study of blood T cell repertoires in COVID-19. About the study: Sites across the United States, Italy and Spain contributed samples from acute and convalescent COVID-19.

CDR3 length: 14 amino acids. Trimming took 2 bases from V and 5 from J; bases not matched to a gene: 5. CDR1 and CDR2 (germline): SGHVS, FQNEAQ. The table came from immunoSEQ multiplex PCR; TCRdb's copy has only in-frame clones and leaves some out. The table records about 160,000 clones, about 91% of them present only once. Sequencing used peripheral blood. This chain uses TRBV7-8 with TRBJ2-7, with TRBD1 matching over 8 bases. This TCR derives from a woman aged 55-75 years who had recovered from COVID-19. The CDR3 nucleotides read TGTGCCAGCAGCTTATCCGACAGGGGCAACGAGCAGTACTTC. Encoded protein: CASSLSDRGNEQYF.